These T cell receptor beta chains were read from a single sample in a study of T cell responses to AZD1222 COVID-19 vaccine. The repertoire was sequenced with immunoSEQ multiplex PCR; TCRdb's copy has only in-frame clones and lacks some. The table shows about 45,000 clones, with over 75% occurring only once. The sample in question was peripheral blood, obtained 28 days after the second dose of the MenACWY control vaccine. These TCRs come from an adult who received the MenACWY meningococcal vaccine as a control. Each CDR3 is given with its conserved first and last residue. Each record gives: CDR3 protein, CDR3 DNA, D gene, V gene, J gene, clone size. D genes are given only for firm matches. The size field is filled for only some rows; it gives once, few, many or a size class.

CASSLEDRANQPQHF	TGTGCCAGCAGCTTAGAGGACAGGGCCAATCAGCCCCAGCATTTT	TRBD1	TRBV7-6	TRBJ1-5	.
CASSAPRQGNEKLFF	TGTGCCAGCAGTGCCCCCAGACAGGGGAATGAAAAACTGTTTTTT	TRBD1	TRBV25-1	TRBJ1-4	.
CASSLEGTGGTEAFF	TGCGCCAGCAGCTTGGAAGGGACAGGGGGCACTGAAGCTTTCTTT	TRBD1	TRBV5-1	TRBJ1-1	medium-sized
CAWSVGQYSNQPQHF	TGTGCCTGGAGTGTGGGACAGTATAGCAATCAGCCCCAGCATTTT	TRBD1	TRBV30	TRBJ1-5	.
CASGLVRGHEQYF	TGTGCTAGTGGTTTGGTAAGAGGGCACGAGCAGTACTTC	.	TRBV12-5	TRBJ2-7	.
CASSHIFSGQPLLRTGELFF	TGTGCCAGCAGCCACATCTTCTCAGGACAGCCACTATTACGCACCGGGGAGCTGTTTTTT	.	TRBV14	TRBJ2-2	few
CASSLWGGSSYNEQFF	TGTGCCAGTTCTCTGTGGGGCGGGAGCTCCTACAATGAGCAGTTCTTC	TRBD2	TRBV19	TRBJ2-1	few
CASSYPGLPQETQYF	TGTGCCAGCAGTTACCCAGGCCTCCCCCAAGAGACCCAGTACTTC	.	TRBV6-7	TRBJ2-5	.
CATSDFGDRNYGYTF	TGTGCCACCAGTGATTTTGGGGACAGAAATTATGGCTACACCTTC	TRBD1	TRBV24-1	TRBJ1-2	.
CASSLGAGGLTGELFF	TGTGCCAGCAGCTTAGGAGCGGGAGGACTCACCGGGGAGCTGTTTTTT	TRBD2	TRBV11-2	TRBJ2-2	.
CASSESWDQPQHF	TGTGCCAGCAGTGAATCTTGGGACCAGCCCCAGCATTTT	.	TRBV6-1	TRBJ1-5	once
CASSIGLAGASEQYF	TGTGCCAGTAGTATAGGACTAGCGGGGGCGTCCGAGCAGTACTTC	TRBD2	TRBV19	TRBJ2-7	.
CATSRERPYEQYF	TGTGCCACCTCCCGGGAAAGACCCTACGAGCAGTACTTC	.	TRBV12-3/TRBV12-4	TRBJ2-7	.
CSVEPAPGTGYTF	TGCAGCGTTGAACCGGCTCCGGGGACAGGCTACACCTTC	.	TRBV29-1	TRBJ1-2	few
CASSQDGDTTNEKLFF	TGTGCCAGCAGCCAAGATGGGGACACAACTAATGAAAAACTGTTTTTT	.	TRBV3-1/TRBV3-2	TRBJ1-4	.
CASSDRGGGNEQFF	TGTGCCAGCAGTGACAGGGGAGGTGGGAATGAGCAGTTCTTC	.	TRBV2	TRBJ2-1	few
CASSPVGGIATEAFF	TGTGCCAGCTCCCCAGTTGGAGGGATAGCCACTGAAGCTTTCTTT	.	TRBV18	TRBJ1-1	few
CASSPPGGPHRELFF	TGTGCCAGCAGCCCACCCGGGGGGCCTCACCGGGAGCTGTTTTTT	.	TRBV3-1/TRBV3-2	TRBJ2-2	.
CASSVGRASRTEAFF	TGTGCCAGCAGCGTGGGCAGGGCCTCGCGCACTGAAGCTTTCTTT	.	TRBV9	TRBJ1-1	.
CASSLTDRGFTEAFF	TGTGCCAGCAGTCTAACGGACAGGGGGTTCACTGAAGCTTTCTTT	TRBD1	TRBV27	TRBJ1-1	.
CASSRGQGTANYGYTF	TGTGCCAGCAGCCGGGGACAGGGGACGGCTAACTATGGCTACACCTTC	TRBD1	TRBV11-2	TRBJ1-2	once
CASSPGVFPNYGYTF	TGCGCCAGCAGCCCAGGGGTGTTTCCTAACTATGGCTACACCTTC	.	TRBV4-1	TRBJ1-2	.
CASSLLEVESLQHF	TGTGCCAGCAGTTTATTGGAGGTGGAGTCTCTCCAGCATTTT	.	TRBV28	TRBJ1-5	.
CASSLLAGTGELFF	TGTGCCAGCAGTCTTCTAGCGGGGACCGGGGAGCTGTTTTTT	TRBD2	TRBV6-4	TRBJ2-2	.
CASSFGGTTVKGSPLHF	TGTGCCAGCAGTTTCGGCGGGACCACGGTAAAGGGTTCACCCCTCCACTTT	.	TRBV27	TRBJ1-6	.
CASSLWGGGNIQYF	TGTGCCAGCTCCCTTTGGGGGGGCGGAAACATTCAGTACTTC	.	TRBV5-6	TRBJ2-4	.
CASSLGGGLYGYTF	TGTGCCAGCAGCTTAGGAGGGGGACTCTATGGCTACACCTTC	.	TRBV13	TRBJ1-2	hyperexpanded
CASSRTGNTVSNQPQHF	TGTGCCAGTAGTAGAACAGGGAATACAGTTAGCAATCAGCCCCAGCATTTT	.	TRBV19	TRBJ1-5	.
CATSRTSGRETQYF	TGTGCCACCAGCAGGACTAGCGGGAGAGAGACCCAGTACTTC	TRBD2	TRBV15	TRBJ2-5	.
CASSLARAGRQSLSGANVLTF	TGTGCCAGCAGCTTAGCGCGGGCAGGGCGCCAATCCCTCTCTGGGGCCAACGTCCTGACTTTC	.	TRBV7-8	TRBJ2-6	once
CASSPTREKNGYTF	TGTGCCAGCTCACCCACCAGGGAAAAGAATGGCTACACCTTC	.	TRBV18	TRBJ1-2	.
CASSPRLRADTQYF	TGTGCCAGCAGCCCCCGGCTTCGGGCAGATACGCAGTATTTT	.	TRBV11-2	TRBJ2-3	.
CASSTARQGEKLFF	TGTGCCAGCAGCACGGCGAGGCAGGGAGAAAAACTGTTTTTT	.	TRBV7-9	TRBJ1-4	.
CASSRGGYETQYF	TGTGCCAGCAGCCGAGGGGGTTACGAGACCCAGTACTTC	.	TRBV5-4	TRBJ2-5	few
CASSTTLNTEAFF	TGTGCCAGTAGTACAACATTGAACACTGAAGCTTTCTTT	.	TRBV19	TRBJ1-1	.
CASSELAGTSRNEQFF	TGTGCCAGCAGTGAACTAGCGGGAACGTCCCGCAATGAGCAGTTCTTC	TRBD2	TRBV2	TRBJ2-1	.
CASSRDRNTGELFF	TGTGCCAGCAGCCGGGACAGGAACACCGGGGAGCTGTTTTTT	TRBD1	TRBV6-5	TRBJ2-2	.
CASSQSRGNEQFF	TGTGCCAGCAGTCAGAGCAGGGGAAATGAGCAGTTCTTC	.	TRBV6-5	TRBJ2-1	.
CAWNKPGQGTSHEQYF	TGTGCCTGGAATAAGCCGGGACAGGGAACGAGCCACGAGCAGTACTTC	TRBD1	TRBV30	TRBJ2-7	.
CASSPTGVPEAFF	TGTGCCAGCAGCCCTACAGGGGTCCCTGAAGCTTTCTTT	TRBD1	TRBV14	TRBJ1-1	.